This TCR beta chain was profiled in a study of long-term antiretroviral therapy in people with HIV. J lost 6 bases, V lost 3 bases, and 10 bases had no gene match. CDR1 and CDR2 from the germline V gene are LNHDA and SQIVND (reference sequence). The CDR3 spans 16 residues. This was the immunoSEQ v3.0 assay at survey level. Data came from immunoSEQ multiplex PCR; TCRdb stores just in-frame clones and leaves some out. The top ten clones hold over 14% of a sample with around 17,000 clones, 76% of them seen once. The material was unsorted PBMCs, obtained around 2.4 years before starting antiretroviral therapy. This chain uses TRBV19 with TRBJ2-3; the match to TRBD2 covers 9 bases. The sequence came from a woman aged 45 to 65 with HIV. The CDR3 DNA follows: TGTGCCAGTAGTATTTCCAGCGGGGGGTACCTGGATACGCAGTATTTT. As protein: CASSISSGGYLDTQYF. Together with reference TRBV19 and TRBJ2-3, the CDR3 gives the full variable domain: DGGITQSPKYLFRKEGQNVTLSCEQNLNHDAMYWYRQDPGQGLRLIYYSQIVNDFQKGDIAEGYSVSREKKESFPLTVTSAQKNPTAFYLCASSISSGGYLDTQYFGPGTRLTVL.